This T cell receptor (beta chain) was sequenced for a study of Ad26.COV2.S vaccination and SARS-CoV-2 variants (dated by TCRdb to about 2021). With respect to the entire study: Donors in the vaccine arm were drawn from COV1001, a multicentre, randomized, double-blind, placebo-controlled phase I-IIa trial testing Ad26.COV2.S in healthy adults. Ad26.COV2.S was given intramuscularly at 5x10^10 or 1x10^11 viral particles, as a single shot or as two shots 56 days apart. The specificity and breadth of SARS-CoV-2-reactive T cell receptors after Ad26.COV2.S vaccination were assessed by TCRbeta repertoire sequencing. The TCR-sequenced set comprised around 32 samples: some 20 Ad26.COV2.S vaccine recipients, 5 placebo recipients and 8 SARS-CoV-2 convalescent individuals. Trial participants were randomized into five groups of five, in which low-dose or high-dose Ad26.COV2.S was given once or twice, or placebo was given on both occasions. Investigators remained blinded to trial group allocation during experiments and outcome assessment.

What the authors observed across the whole study: The study was not powered for comparison of responses between vaccine doses or regimens. Higher spike-specific TCR breadth was observed in Ad26.COV2.S recipients than in placebo recipients (P = 0.0014). The authors noted that total T cell responses may have been underestimated by the TCR breadth and depth analyses. After vaccination, spike-specific CD8+ and CD4+ T cell responses were reported to show substantial breadth. Vaccine and placebo recipients had similar non-spike TCR breadth, a finding consistent with the vaccine containing only spike.

Deletion took 0 bases off V and 11 bases off J, with a span of 16 bases between the germline ends. The CDR3 starts with the cysteine, ends with the phenylalanine, and has 15 residues. The only DNA kept is the CDR3, 45 bases in frame from the first base. Based on the germline V gene, the CDR1 and CDR2 sequences are MNHEY and SVGAGI. In regard to this clone: The target of this receptor is not known. No quality values exist for individual bases; no much larger clone is one base distant.

TCRbeta CDR3 regions were sequenced with the immunoSEQ Assay. After extraction, genomic DNA underwent amplification by bias-controlled multiplex PCR, followed by high-throughput sequencing. On the authors' methods: To quantify the absolute abundance of each unique TCRbeta CDR3 region, sequences were collapsed and filtered. T cell fraction was estimated by normalizing TCRbeta template counts to usable DNA, with usable DNA measured through amplification of reference genes found in all nucleated cells. Repertoire TCRs were annotated as SARS-CoV-2-specific when V gene, CDR3 amino acid sequence and J gene were exactly matched to a known reactive TCR set. MIRA supplied the reference SARS-CoV-2 TCR set, which was filtered for enrichment in COVID-19-positive ImmuneCODE repertoires so that public or cross-reactive TCRs were removed. Using the MIRA antigens, annotated TCRs were further analysed by specific ORF or by position within an ORF. Breadth was defined as annotated unique rearrangements over total unique productive rearrangements; depth was the summed frequency of those rearrangements. Two-sided Wilcoxon rank-sum tests were used to compare TCR breadth between groups. The table was pulled from immuneACCESS by TCRdb, which kept in-frame rearrangements only. Such tables lose some clones; where checked, under half of the loss comes from unresolved V genes, and the rest has no known cause. The V and J calls and the clone size are those of that table, but D and trimming were determined from the DNA. This sample is represented by 300,000 to 400,000 clones; 88% of them were singletons. The ten largest clones take up 6.4% of the sample.

Explained via the paper, the treatment or condition label denotes: around 19 received Ad26.COV2.S at low or high dose, single or two shots; five or six received placebo; per-sample allocation not given. For vaccine and placebo recipients, the sequenced repertoires came from samples collected on day 63 after the first injection. Cohort 1b enrolled 25 adults aged 18-55 years at a single site in Boston, USA, between 29 July and 7 August 2020. Ad26.COV2.S consisted of a replication-incompetent adenovirus type 26 vector by which a prefusion-stabilized SARS-CoV-2 spike protein from the original Wuhan strain was expressed.

Rearrangement joined TRBV6-5 to TRBJ1-4, with the D gene not confidently named. This clonotype was sampled from a person aged 18-65 years who received the Ad26.COV2.S COVID-19 vaccine or a placebo. The material sequenced was peripheral blood, taken in a trial of Ad26.COV2.S vaccine versus placebo. The CDR3 has the sequence CASSYSRQAQMKLFF. The bases read TGTGCCAGCAGTTACTCGAGGCAGGCCCAGATGAAACTGTTTTTT.